Judged by abundance, the clone carrying this TCR beta chain is medium-sized. The antigen remains undetermined. TCR libraries were prepared from roughly 14 ng of total RNA with the QIAseq Immune Repertoire TCR panel. TCRdb reprocessed the reads via MiXCR and lists one record per CDR3 protein. This sample has just over 650 distinct CDR3 sequences, with approximately 7.3% found just once. This entry is derived from a study of circulating CD8 cells and anti-PD-1 response in melanoma. Study findings and constraints: Tumor reactivity was tested by peptide assays on expanded sorted subsets.

Sorting of live CD3+CD8+TCRalphabeta+ cells by PD-1 and/or TIGIT gave four subsets. The CDR3 is 14 residues long. Germline loops: CDR1 DFQATT, CDR2 SNEGSKA (reference sequence). V was cut by 1 base and J by 1 base, with 10 bases left in between. The sequence was collected from a human donor with melanoma. The sample in question was CD8+ T cells from PBMCs, obtained at baseline or after one month of anti-PD-1 therapy (not recorded which). V and J are TRBV20-1 and TRBJ2-5, with D possibly matching TRBD1 (7 bases). The CDR3 sequence: CSARGGDSQETQYF. CDR3 sequence (DNA): TGCAGTGCTAGAGGGGGGGACAGCCAAGAGACCCAGTACTTC.